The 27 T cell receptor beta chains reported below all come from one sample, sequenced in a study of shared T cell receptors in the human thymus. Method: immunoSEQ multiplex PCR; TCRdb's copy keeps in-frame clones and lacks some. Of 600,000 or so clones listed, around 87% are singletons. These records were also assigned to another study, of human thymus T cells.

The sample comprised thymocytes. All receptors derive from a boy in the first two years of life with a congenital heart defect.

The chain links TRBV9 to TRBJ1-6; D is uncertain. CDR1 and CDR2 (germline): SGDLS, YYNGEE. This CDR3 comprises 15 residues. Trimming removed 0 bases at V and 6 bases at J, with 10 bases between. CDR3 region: CASSVGSARNSPLHF. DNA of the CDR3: TGTGCCAGCAGCGTAGGCAGCGCGCGTAATTCACCCCTCCACTTT.

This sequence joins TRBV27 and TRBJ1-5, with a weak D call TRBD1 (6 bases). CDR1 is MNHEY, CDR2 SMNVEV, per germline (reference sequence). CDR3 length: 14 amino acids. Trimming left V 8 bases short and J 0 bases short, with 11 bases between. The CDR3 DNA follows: TGTGCCAGCTCACAGGGATATAGCAATCAGCCCCAGCATTTT. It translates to CASSQGYSNQPQHF.

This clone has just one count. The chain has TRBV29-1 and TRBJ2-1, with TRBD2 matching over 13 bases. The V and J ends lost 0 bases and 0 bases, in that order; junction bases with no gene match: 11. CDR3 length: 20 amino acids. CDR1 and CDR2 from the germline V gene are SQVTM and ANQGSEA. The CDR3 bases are TGCAGCGTTGAAGAAATGGGACTAGCGGGATCAACAAGCTCCTACAATGAGCAGTTCTTC. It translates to CSVEEMGLAGSTSSYNEQFF.

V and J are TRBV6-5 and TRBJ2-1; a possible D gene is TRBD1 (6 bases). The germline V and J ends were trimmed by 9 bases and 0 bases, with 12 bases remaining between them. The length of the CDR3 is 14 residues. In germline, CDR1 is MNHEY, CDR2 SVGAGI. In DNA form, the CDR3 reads TGTGCCAGTTCCGACAGGAGCTCCTACAATGAGCAGTTCTTC. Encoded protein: CASSDRSSYNEQFF.

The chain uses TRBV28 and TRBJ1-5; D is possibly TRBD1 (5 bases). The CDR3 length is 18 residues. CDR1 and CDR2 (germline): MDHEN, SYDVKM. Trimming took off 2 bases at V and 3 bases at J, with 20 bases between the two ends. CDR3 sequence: CASSLGASGGVSNQPQHF. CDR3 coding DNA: TGTGCCAGCAGTTTAGGGGCGTCGGGGGGAGTTTCCAATCAGCCCCAGCATTTT.

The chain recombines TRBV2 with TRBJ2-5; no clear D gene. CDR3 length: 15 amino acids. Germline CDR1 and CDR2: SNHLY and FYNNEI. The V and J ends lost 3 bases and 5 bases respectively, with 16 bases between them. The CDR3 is CASSDLVASRETQYF. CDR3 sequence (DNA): TGTGCCAGCAGTGACCTTGTGGCTAGTCGGGAGACCCAGTACTTC.

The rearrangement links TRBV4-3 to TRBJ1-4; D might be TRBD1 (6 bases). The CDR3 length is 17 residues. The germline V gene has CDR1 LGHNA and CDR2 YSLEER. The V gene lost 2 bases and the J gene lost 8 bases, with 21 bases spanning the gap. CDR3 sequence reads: CASSQSWTEEEGEKLFF. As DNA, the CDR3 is TGCGCCAGCAGCCAATCTTGGACAGAGGAAGAAGGGGAAAAACTGTTTTTT.

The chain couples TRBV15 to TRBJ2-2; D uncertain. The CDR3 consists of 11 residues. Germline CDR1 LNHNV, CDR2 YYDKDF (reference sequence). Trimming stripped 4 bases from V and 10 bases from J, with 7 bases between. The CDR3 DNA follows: TGTGCCACCAGCACCCGCGAGGAGCTGTTTTTT. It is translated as CATSTREELFF.

The CDR3: CASSLIAGMGPYGYTF. As DNA, the CDR3 is TGTGCCAGCAGCTTGATCGCAGGGATGGGCCCCTATGGCTACACCTTC. The J gene is TRBJ1-2, the V gene TRBV5-4, with D perhaps TRBD1 (5 bases). Germline CDR1 and CDR2: SGHNT and YYREEE (reference sequence). V was clipped by 1 base and J by 4 bases, with 17 bases between them. This CDR3 spans 16 amino acids.

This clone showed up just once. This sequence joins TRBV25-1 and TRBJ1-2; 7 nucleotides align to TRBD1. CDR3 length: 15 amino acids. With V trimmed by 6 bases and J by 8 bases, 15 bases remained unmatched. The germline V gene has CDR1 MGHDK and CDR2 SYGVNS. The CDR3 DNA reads TGTGCCAGCAGGACTGACAGGGCAGGGATGGGCGGCTACACCTTC. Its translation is CASRTDRAGMGGYTF.

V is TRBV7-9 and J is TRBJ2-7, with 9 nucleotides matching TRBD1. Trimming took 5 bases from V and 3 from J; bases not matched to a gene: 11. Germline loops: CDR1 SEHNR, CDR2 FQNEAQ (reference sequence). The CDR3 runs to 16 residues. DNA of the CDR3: TGTGCCAGCAGCGGACGGACAGGGGAGTGGGGCTACGAGCAGTACTTC. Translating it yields CASSGRTGEWGYEQYF.

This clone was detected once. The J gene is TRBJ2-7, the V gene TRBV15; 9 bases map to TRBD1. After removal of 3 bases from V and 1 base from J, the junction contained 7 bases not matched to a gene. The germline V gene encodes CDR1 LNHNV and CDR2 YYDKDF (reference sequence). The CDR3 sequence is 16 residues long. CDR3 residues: CATSRGSGTGSYEQYF. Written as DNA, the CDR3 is TGTGCCACCAGCAGGGGGTCTGGGACAGGGTCCTACGAGCAGTACTTC.

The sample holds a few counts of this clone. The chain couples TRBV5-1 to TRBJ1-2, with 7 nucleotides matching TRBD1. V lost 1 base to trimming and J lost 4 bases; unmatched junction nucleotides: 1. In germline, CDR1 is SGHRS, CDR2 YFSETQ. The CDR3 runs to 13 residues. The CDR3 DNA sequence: TGCGCCAGCAGCTTGAACAGGGGCTATGGCTACACCTTC. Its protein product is CASSLNRGYGYTF.

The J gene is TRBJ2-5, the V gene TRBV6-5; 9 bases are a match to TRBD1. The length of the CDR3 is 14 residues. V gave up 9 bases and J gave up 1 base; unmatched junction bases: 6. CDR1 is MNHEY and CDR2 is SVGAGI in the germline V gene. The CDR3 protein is CASSDRGSQETQYF. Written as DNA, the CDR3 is TGTGCCAGTTCTGACAGGGGGTCCCAAGAGACCCAGTACTTC.

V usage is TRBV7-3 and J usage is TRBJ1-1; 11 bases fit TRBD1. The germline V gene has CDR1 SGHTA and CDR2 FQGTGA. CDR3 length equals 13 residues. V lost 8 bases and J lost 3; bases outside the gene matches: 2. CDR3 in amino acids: CASGTGGHTEAFF. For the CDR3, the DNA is TGTGCCAGCGGGACAGGGGGGCACACTGAAGCTTTCTTT.

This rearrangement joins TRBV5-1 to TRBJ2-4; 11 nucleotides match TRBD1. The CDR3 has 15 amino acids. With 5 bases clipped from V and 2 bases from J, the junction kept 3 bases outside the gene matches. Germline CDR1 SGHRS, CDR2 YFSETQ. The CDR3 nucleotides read TGCGCCAGCAGTGGGACAGGGGGAACCAAAAACATTCAGTACTTC. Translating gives CASSGTGGTKNIQYF.

The CDR3 DNA reads TGTGCCAGCACCTCCGGGACTAGCGGGAGTAATGTGTACAATGAGCAGTTCTTC. It specifies CASTSGTSGSNVYNEQFF. The chain recombines TRBV27 with TRBJ2-1; 14 bases are a match to TRBD2. The V gene's germline CDR1 is MNHEY and CDR2 SMNVEV (reference sequence). CDR3 size: 18 residues. V was clipped by 7 bases and J by 4 bases; unmatched bases: 12.

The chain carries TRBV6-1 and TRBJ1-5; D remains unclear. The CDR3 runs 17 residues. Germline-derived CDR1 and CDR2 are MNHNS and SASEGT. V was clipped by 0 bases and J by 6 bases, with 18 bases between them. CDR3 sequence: CASSEAVGVGYCQPQHF. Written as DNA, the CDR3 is TGTGCCAGCAGTGAAGCGGTGGGAGTGGGGTATTGTCAGCCCCAGCATTTT.

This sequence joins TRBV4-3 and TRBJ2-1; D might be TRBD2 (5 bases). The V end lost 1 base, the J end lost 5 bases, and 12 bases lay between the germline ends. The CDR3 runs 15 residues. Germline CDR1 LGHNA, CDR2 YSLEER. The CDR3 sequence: CASSQAGKSHNEQFF. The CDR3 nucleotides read TGCGCCAGCAGCCAAGCGGGAAAGTCCCACAATGAGCAGTTCTTC.

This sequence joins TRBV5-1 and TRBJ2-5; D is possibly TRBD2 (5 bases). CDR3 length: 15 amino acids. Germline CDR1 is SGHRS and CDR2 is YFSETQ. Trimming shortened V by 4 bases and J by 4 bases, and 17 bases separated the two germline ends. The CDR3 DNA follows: TGCGCCAGCAGCGACTCTGTCGGGGTTTCAGAGACCCAGTACTTC. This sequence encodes CASSDSVGVSETQYF.

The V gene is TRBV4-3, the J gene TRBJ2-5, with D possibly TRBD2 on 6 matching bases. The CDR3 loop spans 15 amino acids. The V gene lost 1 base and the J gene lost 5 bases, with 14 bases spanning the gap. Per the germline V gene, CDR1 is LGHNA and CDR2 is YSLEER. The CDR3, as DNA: TGCGCCAGCAGCCAAGGGCGGGGATTAGGTGAGACCCAGTACTTC. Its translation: CASSQGRGLGETQYF.

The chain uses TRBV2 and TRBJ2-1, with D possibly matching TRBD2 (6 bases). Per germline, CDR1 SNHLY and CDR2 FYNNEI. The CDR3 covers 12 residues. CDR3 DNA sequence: TGTACGTGGGGGGAAAATATCGATGAGCAGTTCTTC. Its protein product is CTWGENIDEQFF.

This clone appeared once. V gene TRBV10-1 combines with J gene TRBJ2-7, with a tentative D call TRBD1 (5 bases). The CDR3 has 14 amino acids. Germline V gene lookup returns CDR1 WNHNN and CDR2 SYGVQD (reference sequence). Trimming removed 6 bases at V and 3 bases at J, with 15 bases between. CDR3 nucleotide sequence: TGCGCCAGCAGCCTCAGGGAAGTCCTCTACGAGCAGTACTTC. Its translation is CASSLREVLYEQYF.

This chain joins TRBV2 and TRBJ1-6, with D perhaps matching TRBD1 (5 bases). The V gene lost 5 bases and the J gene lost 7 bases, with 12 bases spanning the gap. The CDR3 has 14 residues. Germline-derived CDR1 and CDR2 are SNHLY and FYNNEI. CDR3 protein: CASSPLGPNSPLHF. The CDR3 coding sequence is TGTGCCAGCAGTCCCCTGGGGCCGAATTCACCCCTCCACTTT.

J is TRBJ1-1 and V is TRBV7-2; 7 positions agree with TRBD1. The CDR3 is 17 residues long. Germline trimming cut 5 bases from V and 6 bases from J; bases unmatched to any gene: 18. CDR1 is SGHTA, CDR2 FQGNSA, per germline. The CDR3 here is CASSLTGALPSLSEAFF. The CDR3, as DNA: TGTGCCAGCAGCCTCACAGGGGCCCTACCGTCGCTCTCTGAAGCTTTCTTT.

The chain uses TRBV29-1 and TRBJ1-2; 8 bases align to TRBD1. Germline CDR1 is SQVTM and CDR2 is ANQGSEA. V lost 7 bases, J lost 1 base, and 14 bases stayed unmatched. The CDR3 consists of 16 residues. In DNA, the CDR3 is TGCAGCGCTAGAACCACCGGGACAGGCTATAACTATGGCTACACCTTC. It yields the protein CSARTTGTGYNYGYTF.

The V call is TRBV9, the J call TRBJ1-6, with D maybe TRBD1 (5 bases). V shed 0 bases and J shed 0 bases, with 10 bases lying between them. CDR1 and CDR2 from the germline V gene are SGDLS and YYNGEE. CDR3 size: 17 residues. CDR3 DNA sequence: TGTGCCAGCAGCGTAGGGGGCCAGAGCTCCTATAATTCACCCCTCCACTTT. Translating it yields CASSVGGQSSYNSPLHF. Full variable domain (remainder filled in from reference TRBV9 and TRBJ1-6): DSGVTQTPKHLITATGQRVTLRCSPRSGDLSVYWYQQSLDQGLQFLIQYYNGEERAKGNILERFSAQQFPDLHSELNLSSLELGDSALYFCASSVGGQSSYNSPLHFGNGTRLTVT.